These 8 T cell receptor beta chains were all obtained from the same sample, sequenced in a study of blood T cell repertoires in COVID-19. TCRdb's table, derived via immunoSEQ multiplex PCR, lists solely in-frame clones and lacks some. The table records approximately 70,000 clones, 90% to 95% of them present only once. Sequencing was done on a sample of peripheral blood. Receptors originate from a human donor in a cohort sampled during active COVID-19.

This clone was recorded a few times. The rearrangement links TRBV27 to TRBJ2-7, with D perhaps matching TRBD1 (6 bases). The V end was cut by 2 bases, the J end by 2 bases, with 13 bases between. Germline lookup yields CDR1 MNHEY and CDR2 SMNVEV (reference sequence). This CDR3 is built from 15 residues. CDR3 sequence reads: CASSLSEAGAYEQYF. The DNA of the CDR3 is TGTGCCAGCAGTTTAAGCGAGGCAGGGGCCTACGAGCAGTACTTC.

The gene calls are TRBV19 and TRBJ1-1, with TRBD1 as a possible D gene (5 bases). The length of the CDR3 is 15 residues. Germline assignment: CDR1 LNHDA and CDR2 SQIVND (reference sequence). The V and J ends lost 3 bases and 1 base respectively, with 12 bases between them. CDR3 loop: CASSIVTGTNTEAFF. DNA for the CDR3: TGTGCCAGTAGTATTGTAACAGGTACGAACACTGAAGCTTTCTTT.

The DNA for the CDR3 is TGCGCCAGCAGCTTGGCCCCAGAACGGGGGGCTAACTATGGCTACACCTTC. Its protein is CASSLAPERGANYGYTF. The chain employs TRBV5-1 and TRBJ1-2; D is perhaps TRBD1 (5 bases). CDR1 is SGHRS, CDR2 YFSETQ, per germline. The CDR3 is 17 amino acids. With 0 bases removed from V and 0 bases from J, the gap between germline ends came to 15 bases.

V usage is TRBV5-1 and J usage is TRBJ2-7; TRBD1 is a possible D gene (5 bases). The germline gives CDR1 SGHRS, CDR2 YFSETQ. This CDR3 is 17 amino acids long. Between the trimmed V and J ends, which lost 0 bases and 4 bases, there was a span of 20 bases. This CDR3 is CASSLVKGQGTPYEQYF. CDR3 in DNA: TGCGCCAGCAGCTTGGTAAAGGGTCAGGGAACCCCTTACGAGCAGTACTTC.

The V call is TRBV6-2 or TRBV6-3, the J call TRBJ1-1, with 7 bases that match TRBD1. With V trimmed by 1 base and J by 4 bases, 6 bases remained unmatched. This CDR3 has 15 residues. Germline CDR1 MNHEY, CDR2 SVGEGT. The CDR3 loop reads CASSYYGQGGTEAFF. In DNA, the CDR3 is TGTGCCAGCAGTTACTACGGTCAGGGGGGCACTGAAGCTTTCTTT.

The rearrangement joins TRBV6-2 or TRBV6-3 to TRBJ2-7, with TRBD2 matching 12 bases. Germline-derived CDR1 and CDR2 are MNHEY and SVGEGT. There are 19 residues in the CDR3. Losses at the gene ends were 2 bases for V and 1 base for J; bases not matched to a gene: 12. The CDR3 region is CASSYPIPRLAGESYEQYF. The CDR3 nucleotides read TGTGCCAGCAGTTACCCCATACCGCGACTAGCGGGGGAATCCTACGAGCAGTACTTC.

The chain is built from TRBV27 and TRBJ2-7, with D tentatively TRBD1 (5 bases). V lost 6 bases to trimming and J lost 1 base, with 16 bases between them. Per the germline V gene, CDR1 is MNHEY and CDR2 is SMNVEV (reference sequence). The CDR3 length is 15 residues. CDR3 bases: TGTGCCAGCAGCAAAATAACCAGGGAATCCTACGAGCAGTACTTC. It encodes CASSKITRESYEQYF.

V is TRBV3-1 (or the pseudogene TRBV3-2) and J is TRBJ2-7; TRBD1 matches at 7 bases. The CDR3 runs 15 residues. V trimming: 2 bases; J trimming: 2 bases; junction bases outside the gene matches: 6. CDR1 is LGHDT, CDR2 YNNKEL, per germline (reference sequence). CDR3 coding DNA: TGTGCCAGCAGCCAACCGGGACAGAGGACCTACGAGCAGTACTTC. It is translated as CASSQPGQRTYEQYF.